A single sample is the source of the 14 T cell receptor beta chains below, sequenced in a study of blood T cell repertoires in COVID-19. TCRdb's table, derived via immunoSEQ multiplex PCR, lists solely in-frame clones and lacks some. The sample holds roughly 140,000 clones, approximately 82% seen once. Sequences were obtained from peripheral blood. All receptors derive from a woman between 50 and 59 years old with acute or convalescent COVID-19.

The chain couples TRBV6-6 to TRBJ1-2; TRBD1 matches 9 bases. The CDR3 runs to 15 residues. Germline assignment: CDR1 MNHNY and CDR2 SVGAGI (reference sequence). V shed 6 bases, J shed 4 bases, and the junction held 9 bases outside the gene matches. CDR3 amino acids: CASSRTGEESYGYTF. In DNA, the CDR3 is TGTGCCAGCAGCCGGACAGGGGAGGAATCCTATGGCTACACCTTC.

V and J are TRBV11-3 and TRBJ2-7; TRBD2 matches at 7 bases. With 5 bases clipped from V and 2 bases from J, the junction kept 9 bases outside the gene matches. The CDR3 is 15 residues long. CDR1 SGHNT and CDR2 YENEEA come from the germline V gene. This CDR3 is CASSGAGEKTYEQYF. The CDR3 DNA reads TGTGCCAGCAGCGGCGCGGGAGAAAAAACCTACGAGCAGTACTTC.

This chain joins TRBV7-2 and TRBJ2-2; unclear D gene. Trimming shortened V by 0 bases and J by 5 bases, and 7 bases separated the two germline ends. This CDR3 is 14 amino acids long. Germline V CDR1 and CDR2: SGHTA, FQGNSA. The CDR3 protein is CASSLAVMTGELFF. CDR3 nucleotides: TGTGCCAGCAGCTTAGCCGTTATGACCGGGGAGCTGTTTTTT.

CDR3 coding DNA: TGTGCCAGCAGATCCTTGGACTTTGGCTACACCTTC. It codes for CASRSLDFGYTF. V and J are TRBV19 and TRBJ1-2; D is ambiguous. CDR1 is LNHDA and CDR2 is SQIVND in the germline V gene (reference sequence). The V gene lost 9 bases and the J gene lost 7 bases, with 15 bases spanning the gap. There are 12 residues in the CDR3.

The chain uses TRBV10-3 and TRBJ2-1, with 9 bases matching TRBD2. The germline V gene has CDR1 ENHRY and CDR2 SYGVKD. This CDR3 spans 17 amino acids. Trimming removed 6 bases from V and 2 bases from J; junction bases left unmatched: 11. CDR3 nucleotides: TGTGCCATCAGCCCCGATGGCTCTAGCGGGACCTACAATGAGCAGTTCTTC. It is translated as CAISPDGSSGTYNEQFF.

The chain joins TRBV5-1 to TRBJ2-3, with D perhaps matching TRBD2 (6 bases). Germline assignment: CDR1 SGHRS and CDR2 YFSETQ. Between the trimmed V and J ends, which lost 5 bases and 3 bases, there was a span of 10 bases. The length of the CDR3 is 13 residues. This CDR3 reads CASRPGGTDTQYF. CDR3 nucleotides: TGCGCCAGCAGACCCGGGGGTACAGATACGCAGTATTTT.

CDR3 amino acids: CASRSGTYEQYF. In nucleotides, the CDR3 is TGTGCCAGCAGGAGCGGGACCTACGAGCAGTACTTC. This chain joins TRBV2 and TRBJ2-7; 7 bases align to TRBD2. The V gene's germline CDR1 is SNHLY and CDR2 FYNNEI. V lost 6 bases, J lost 2 bases, and 1 base stayed unmatched. The CDR3 runs 12 residues. The full variable domain, with the rest looked up from reference TRBV2 and TRBJ2-7, is EPEVTQTPSHQVTQMGQEVILRCVPISNHLYFYWYRQILGQKVEFLVSFYNNEISEKSEIFDDQFSVERPDGSNFTLKIRSTKLEDSAMYFCASRSGTYEQYFGPGTRLTVT.

The chain is built from TRBV7-8 and TRBJ2-7; no definite D call. The CDR3 sequence is 17 residues long. Trimming shortened V by 2 bases and J by 0 bases, and 17 bases separated the two germline ends. Germline loops: CDR1 SGHVS, CDR2 FQNEAQ. CDR3 protein: CASSLRRPSRSSYEQYF. The CDR3 nucleotides read TGTGCCAGCAGCTTACGCAGGCCAAGCCGAAGCTCCTACGAGCAGTACTTC.

The sample holds a few counts of this clone. This sequence joins TRBV6-6 and TRBJ1-1; no reliable D call. Trimming removed 5 bases at V and 4 bases at J, with 11 bases between. CDR1 and CDR2 (germline): MNHNY, SVGAGI (reference sequence). CDR3 size: 13 residues. In DNA form, the CDR3 reads TGTGCCAGCAGTACCGATATCGGCACTGAAGCTTTCTTT. It codes for CASSTDIGTEAFF.

The J gene is TRBJ1-3, the V gene TRBV4-2; weak D call: TRBD1 (6 bases). The germline gives CDR1 LGHNA, CDR2 YNFKEQ. The CDR3 sequence is 16 residues long. The V end was cut by 0 bases, the J end by 4 bases, with 13 bases between. CDR3 loop: CASSQEFTGWGNTIYF. As DNA, the CDR3 is TGTGCCAGCAGCCAAGAGTTTACAGGGTGGGGAAACACCATATATTTT.

This sequence joins TRBV6-9 and TRBJ2-1; 13 bases line up with TRBD2. The trim removed 6 bases at V and 0 bases at J, leaving 8 bases unmatched. This CDR3 comprises 18 residues. Germline-derived CDR1 and CDR2 are MNHGY and SVAAGI. The CDR3 region is CASRNATSGGSSYNEQFF. DNA of the CDR3: TGTGCCAGCAGAAACGCGACTAGCGGGGGGTCCTCCTACAATGAGCAGTTCTTC.

The V and J genes are TRBV9 and TRBJ2-7, with TRBD2 matching 10 bases. Losses at the gene ends were 0 bases for V and 4 bases for J; bases not matched to a gene: 7. CDR3 length: 16 residues. Looked up from germline, CDR1 is SGDLS and CDR2 is YYNGEE. The chain's CDR3 is CASSVAPSGGSYEQYF. In nucleotides, the CDR3 is TGTGCCAGCAGCGTAGCGCCTAGCGGGGGCTCGTACGAGCAGTACTTC.

The V call is TRBV4-3, the J call TRBJ2-7; TRBD2 matches 7 bases. Germline CDR1 reads LGHNA; CDR2 reads YSLEER. This CDR3 contains 16 residues. Trimming took 2 bases from V and 4 from J; bases not matched to a gene: 11. The CDR3 protein is CASSQYRRGRGYEQYF. CDR3 in DNA: TGCGCCAGCAGCCAATATAGACGCGGGAGAGGATACGAGCAGTACTTC.

The gene calls are TRBV27 and TRBJ2-7; perhaps TRBD2 as D (5 bases). Germline V gene lookup returns CDR1 MNHEY and CDR2 SMNVEV (reference sequence). This CDR3 region has 15 residues. The germline V and J ends were trimmed by 5 bases and 2 bases, with 16 bases remaining between them. This chain's CDR3 is CASSMLALRAYEQYF. The CDR3 bases are TGTGCCAGCAGTATGTTGGCACTGAGGGCCTACGAGCAGTACTTC.